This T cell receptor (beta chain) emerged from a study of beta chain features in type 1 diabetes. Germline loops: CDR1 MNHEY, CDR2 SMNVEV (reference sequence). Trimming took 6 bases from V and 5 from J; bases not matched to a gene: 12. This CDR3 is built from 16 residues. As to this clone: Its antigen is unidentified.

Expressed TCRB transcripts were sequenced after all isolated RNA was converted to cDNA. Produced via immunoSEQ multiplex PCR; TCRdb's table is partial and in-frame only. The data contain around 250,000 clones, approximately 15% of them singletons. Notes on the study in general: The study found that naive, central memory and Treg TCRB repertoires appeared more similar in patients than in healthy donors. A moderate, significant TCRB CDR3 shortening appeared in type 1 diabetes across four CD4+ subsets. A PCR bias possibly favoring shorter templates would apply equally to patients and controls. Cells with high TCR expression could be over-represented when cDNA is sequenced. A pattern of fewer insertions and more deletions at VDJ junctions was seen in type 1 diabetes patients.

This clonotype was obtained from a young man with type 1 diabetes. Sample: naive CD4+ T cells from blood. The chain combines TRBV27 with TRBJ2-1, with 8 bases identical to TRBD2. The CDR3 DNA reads TGTGCCAGCAGCGCTGATAGGGTAGCGGGGAACAATGAGCAGTTCTTC. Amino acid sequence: CASSADRVAGNNEQFF.